This TCR beta chain was profiled in a study of identical twins. A universal primer site came from template switching; cDNA carried unique molecular identifiers. TCRdb analysed the 5' RACE reads with MiXCR anew, one entry per CDR3 protein. The repertoire holds 550,000 to 800,000 distinct CDR3 sequences, around 7.4% seen once, with 1.5% to 2% in the top ten. Study findings and constraints: Models, which agreed with sharing between unrelated individuals, nonetheless underestimated the out-of-frame TCR alpha sharing seen in monozygotic twins. Alpha sequences out of frame and shared by twins had excess low generation probability.

Germline V gene data show CDR1 as KGHSH and CDR2 as LQKENI. The CDR3 is 14 amino acids. V was shortened by 4 bases and J by 2 bases, with 8 bases between the two germline ends. This clonotype was recorded many times. Its antigen is unknown. The same data also went into a second study, on yellow fever vaccine responses in identical twins.

The chain uses TRBV18 and TRBJ2-2; no firm D call. The clonotype was recovered from a young woman in good health. The specimen was PBMCs. The CDR3 reads CASSRLANTGELFF. The CDR3 bases are TGTGCCAGCTCACGGCTGGCCAACACCGGGGAGCTGTTTTTT.